This T cell receptor beta chain emerged from a study of molecular identifiers for immune sequencing clone quantification. Study-wide points: Spiked Jurkat TCR RNA equivalent to one cell was reportedly detectable in about a million naive cells. Clones carrying above 20 RNA copies accounted for over 97% of effector molecules, under 1% in naive cells.

Preparation methods for the bulk TCR libraries were those previously described, with listed TCR primers. Via MiXCR, TCRdb re-called the PCR reads, giving one row per CDR3 protein. The sample holds 600,000 to 650,000 distinct CDR3 sequences, just under 20% seen once. A word on this clonotype: Antigen specificity is unknown. The junction differs from germline at one of its ends, possibly a read error.

CDR3 length: 17 residues. Germline-derived CDR1 and CDR2 are SGHDT and YYEEEE. This chain joins TRBV5-6 and TRBJ1-4; D call uncertain. The source of this sequence is a human donor in good health. Some libraries in this study had Jurkat cell RNA spiked in. The specimen sequenced was naive CD8+ T cells from blood, with Jurkat cell RNA spiked in. Subset of the sample: FACS-sorted CD8+CD4-CCR7+CD45RA+ naive T cells. For the CDR3, the DNA is TGTGCCAGCAGCTTGGGGGCCCTACCCCCACTCGCTGAAAAACTGTCTTTT. As protein: CASSLGALPPLAEKLSF.